This is a list of T cell receptor beta chains from one sample in a study of T cells in Graves' hyperthyroidism and ophthalmopathy. One entry per CDR3 protein, called by TCRdb with MiXCR from the multiplex PCR reads. The sample consists of about 210,000 distinct CDR3 sequences, roughly 17% of them appearing once. The sample comprised blood. These receptors originate from a man aged 45 to 65 with Graves' hyperthyroidism. The conserved cysteine and the conserved F or W are not part of the CDR3 here.

V gene: TRBV2; CDR3 length: 13; CDR3 protein: ASSQGQGDVQPQH
V gene: TRBV7-2; CDR3 length: 12; CDR3 protein: ASSPSSVSETQY
V gene: TRBV7-8; CDR3 length: 12; CDR3 protein: ASSLAGGGGEQF
V gene: TRBV10-3; CDR3 length: 18; CDR3 protein: AISESGTGGSGGSYNEQF
V gene: TRBV7-9; CDR3 length: 13; CDR3 protein: ASSLLLAVSDTQY
V gene: TRBV7-9; CDR3 length: 11; CDR3 protein: ASSGRHSYEQY
V gene: TRBV12-3/TRBV12-4; CDR3 length: 13; CDR3 protein: ASSLSASGRYTQY
V gene: TRBV28; CDR3 length: 11; CDR3 protein: ASSSTGINEQY
V gene: TRBV9; CDR3 length: 11; CDR3 protein: ASSVGGVGEQY
V gene: TRBV29-1; CDR3 length: 15; CDR3 protein: SVEDLSGRPSYNEQF
V gene: TRBV12-3/TRBV12-4; CDR3 length: 13; CDR3 protein: ASMASGAITYEQY
V gene: TRBV11-2; CDR3 length: 13; CDR3 protein: ASRPISTESYEQY
V gene: TRBV7-9; CDR3 length: 15; CDR3 protein: ASSLQSSGTFSYEQY